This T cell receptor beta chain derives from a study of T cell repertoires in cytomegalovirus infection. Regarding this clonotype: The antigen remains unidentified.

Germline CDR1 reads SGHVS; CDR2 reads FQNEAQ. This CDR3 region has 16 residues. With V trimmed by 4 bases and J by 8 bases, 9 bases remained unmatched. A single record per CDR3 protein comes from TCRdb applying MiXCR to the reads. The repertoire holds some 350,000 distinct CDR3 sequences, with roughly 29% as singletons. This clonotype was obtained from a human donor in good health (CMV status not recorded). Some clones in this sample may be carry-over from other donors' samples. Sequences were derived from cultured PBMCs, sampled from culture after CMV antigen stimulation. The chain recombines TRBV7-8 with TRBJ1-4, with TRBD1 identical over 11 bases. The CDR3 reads CASSYNKDRGREKLFF. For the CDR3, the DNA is TGTGCCAGCAGCTATAATAAGGACAGGGGGCGGGAAAAACTGTTTTTT.